Listed below are T cell receptor beta chains from one sample, sequenced in a study of cytomegalovirus exposure and HLA in healthy donors. Clones were read by immunoSEQ multiplex PCR, and TCRdb kept only the in-frame ones, dropping some. This sample has over 150,000 clones; around 68% occur once, and the top ten carry approximately 1.5%. Sequenced material: PBMCs. Receptors were obtained from a man over 45 in good health and CMV-seronegative. Both conserved end residues are part of each CDR3. A D gene is named only where the DNA matches it firmly. Expanded clones are given a class, and other clones once, few, many or no size at all.

CDR3 DNA: TGCGCCAGCAGCTTGGGCGGGAGGGGCTACAATGAGCAGTTCTTC; CDR3 protein: CASSLGGRGYNEQFF; J gene: TRBJ2-1; V gene: TRBV5-1; D gene: TRBD2; clone size: NA
CDR3 DNA: TGTGCCAGCAGCCTCAAAGCGGACAGCTCCTACAATGAGCAGTTCTTC; CDR3 protein: CASSLKADSSYNEQFF; J gene: TRBJ2-1; V gene: TRBV5-4; D gene: NA; clone size: NA
CDR3 DNA: TGTGCCAGCAGCCAAGAAGATAATTGGAGGGCACAGTATTTT; CDR3 protein: CASSQEDNWRAQYF; J gene: TRBJ2-3; V gene: TRBV4-2; D gene: NA; clone size: once
CDR3 DNA: TGTGCCAGCAGCCACCCGACAGGGATCTGGGACCAAGAGACCCAGTACTTC; CDR3 protein: CASSHPTGIWDQETQYF; J gene: TRBJ2-5; V gene: TRBV14; D gene: TRBD1; clone size: NA
CDR3 DNA: TGTGCCAGTAGTATGGAAGGGGCCTCTGGAAACACCATATATTTT; CDR3 protein: CASSMEGASGNTIYF; J gene: TRBJ1-3; V gene: TRBV19; D gene: NA; clone size: NA
CDR3 DNA: TGTGCCAGCTCACCAAACAGGGCTGAAGCTTTCTTT; CDR3 protein: CASSPNRAEAFF; J gene: TRBJ1-1; V gene: TRBV18; D gene: NA; clone size: NA
CDR3 DNA: TGTGCCAGCAGCCAGCGACTAGCGGGGCCCGCGGATGAGCAGTTCTTC; CDR3 protein: CASSQRLAGPADEQFF; J gene: TRBJ2-1; V gene: TRBV7-6; D gene: TRBD2; clone size: NA
CDR3 DNA: TGTGCCAGCGAAAACAGGGCTGGCTACACCTTC; CDR3 protein: CASENRAGYTF; J gene: TRBJ1-2; V gene: TRBV2; D gene: NA; clone size: NA
CDR3 DNA: TGTGCCAGCGGTCCTACAGGGAGCTCCTACAATGAGCAGTTCTTC; CDR3 protein: CASGPTGSSYNEQFF; J gene: TRBJ2-1; V gene: TRBV2; D gene: NA; clone size: NA
CDR3 DNA: TGCGCCAGTCTCAGGGGGACCACCGGGGAGCTGTTTTTT; CDR3 protein: CASLRGTTGELFF; J gene: TRBJ2-2; V gene: TRBV5-1; D gene: TRBD1; clone size: NA
CDR3 DNA: TGCGCCAGCAGCTTTCTAGCGGGGGCGTCCGGGGAGCTGTTTTTT; CDR3 protein: CASSFLAGASGELFF; J gene: TRBJ2-2; V gene: TRBV5-1; D gene: TRBD2; clone size: NA
CDR3 DNA: TGTGCCAGCAAGGAGGGGGCGAACTATGGCTACACCTTC; CDR3 protein: CASKEGANYGYTF; J gene: TRBJ1-2; V gene: TRBV28; D gene: TRBD1; clone size: NA
CDR3 DNA: TGTGCCAGCTGGAGGGCAGGCGATAATAATTCACCCCTCCACTTT; CDR3 protein: CASWRAGDNNSPLHF; J gene: TRBJ1-6; V gene: TRBV27; D gene: NA; clone size: NA
CDR3 DNA: TGCGCCAGCAGCTTAGGGTCGGGGGGCGGAAGTCAGCCCCAGCATTTT; CDR3 protein: CASSLGSGGGSQPQHF; J gene: TRBJ1-5; V gene: TRBV5-1; D gene: NA; clone size: NA
CDR3 DNA: TGTGCCAGCAGCTTAGGGGGATCGGGGGGCAGGAACAATGAGCAGTTCTTC; CDR3 protein: CASSLGGSGGRNNEQFF; J gene: TRBJ2-1; V gene: TRBV7-9; D gene: NA; clone size: NA
CDR3 DNA: TGTGCCACCAGCAGAGATACAACGAACACTGAAGCTTTCTTT; CDR3 protein: CATSRDTTNTEAFF; J gene: TRBJ1-1; V gene: TRBV15; D gene: NA; clone size: NA
CDR3 DNA: TGTGCCAGCAGCGGCGGGACAGACTATGGCTACACCTTC; CDR3 protein: CASSGGTDYGYTF; J gene: TRBJ1-2; V gene: TRBV5-4; D gene: TRBD1; clone size: NA
CDR3 DNA: TGTGCCAGCAGCGGAGGGTACGGGGGGACGAGTGAGCAGTTCTTC; CDR3 protein: CASSGGYGGTSEQFF; J gene: TRBJ2-1; V gene: TRBV9; D gene: TRBD2; clone size: NA
CDR3 DNA: TGCGCCAGCAGTCCGGGACAGGGGGGGTATGGCTACACCTTC; CDR3 protein: CASSPGQGGYGYTF; J gene: TRBJ1-2; V gene: TRBV4-3; D gene: TRBD1; clone size: NA
CDR3 DNA: TGTGCCAGCAGCTTAGGACTAGCTACAGATACGCAGTATTTT; CDR3 protein: CASSLGLATDTQYF; J gene: TRBJ2-3; V gene: TRBV7-2; D gene: TRBD2; clone size: once
CDR3 DNA: TGTGCCAGCAGTTACACCAGAACAGGGACTCAGCCCCAGCATTTT; CDR3 protein: CASSYTRTGTQPQHF; J gene: TRBJ1-5; V gene: TRBV6-5; D gene: NA; clone size: NA
CDR3 DNA: TGTGCCAGCAGCTCCACAGGACTAGCAACTAATGAAAAACTGTTTTTT; CDR3 protein: CASSSTGLATNEKLFF; J gene: TRBJ1-4; V gene: TRBV7-6; D gene: NA; clone size: NA
CDR3 DNA: TGTGCCAGCACCCGAAGCTACCTGGCGAGGGTAAATTCACCCCTCCACTTT; CDR3 protein: CASTRSYLARVNSPLHF; J gene: TRBJ1-6; V gene: TRBV2; D gene: NA; clone size: NA
CDR3 DNA: TGTGCCAGCAGCTTAGATCCTGACAGGGAGCGTGACTATGGCTACACCTTC; CDR3 protein: CASSLDPDRERDYGYTF; J gene: TRBJ1-2; V gene: TRBV11-2; D gene: TRBD1; clone size: few
CDR3 DNA: TGTGCCAGCAGCGGAGGGACAGGGGCCTATGGCTACACCTTC; CDR3 protein: CASSGGTGAYGYTF; J gene: TRBJ1-2; V gene: TRBV7-9; D gene: TRBD1; clone size: once
CDR3 DNA: TGTGCCAGCAGTCCCGCAGGCGGGGGGGAGCAGTACTTC; CDR3 protein: CASSPAGGGEQYF; J gene: TRBJ2-7; V gene: TRBV6-5; D gene: TRBD2; clone size: NA
CDR3 DNA: TGCGCCAGCAGCCAAGCTGAGGCGGGGGCCTCCTACAATGAGCAGTTCTTC; CDR3 protein: CASSQAEAGASYNEQFF; J gene: TRBJ2-1; V gene: TRBV4-1; D gene: NA; clone size: few
CDR3 DNA: TGTGCCAGCAGCCGTGCCGGGACAGGGGCTATGTCACCCCTCCACTTT; CDR3 protein: CASSRAGTGAMSPLHF; J gene: TRBJ1-6; V gene: TRBV5-6; D gene: TRBD1; clone size: NA
CDR3 DNA: TGTGCCAGCAGCCGCGGACAGAACTATGGCTACACCTTC; CDR3 protein: CASSRGQNYGYTF; J gene: TRBJ1-2; V gene: TRBV6-4; D gene: NA; clone size: NA
CDR3 DNA: TGTGCCAGCGGAGACTACATTAGCACAGATACGCAGTATTTT; CDR3 protein: CASGDYISTDTQYF; J gene: TRBJ2-3; V gene: TRBV6-1; D gene: NA; clone size: NA
CDR3 DNA: TGTGCCAGCAGTTACGGGAGATCTGGAAACACCATATATTTT; CDR3 protein: CASSYGRSGNTIYF; J gene: TRBJ1-3; V gene: TRBV6-5; D gene: NA; clone size: NA
CDR3 DNA: TGTGCCAGCAGCTTACGCCCCAACAGGGGTGCTAATGAAAAACTGTTTTTT; CDR3 protein: CASSLRPNRGANEKLFF; J gene: TRBJ1-4; V gene: TRBV7-6; D gene: TRBD1; clone size: NA
CDR3 DNA: TGCGCCAGCAAGACTGGGACACCTAACTATGGCTACACCTTC; CDR3 protein: CASKTGTPNYGYTF; J gene: TRBJ1-2; V gene: TRBV5-1; D gene: NA; clone size: NA
CDR3 DNA: TGTGCCAGCCTCAGCCCCAGGCCCGGAAACACCATATATTTT; CDR3 protein: CASLSPRPGNTIYF; J gene: TRBJ1-3; V gene: TRBV28; D gene: NA; clone size: NA
CDR3 DNA: TGCGCCAGCAGCTTGGAGGGGTTTAACTATGGCTACACCTTC; CDR3 protein: CASSLEGFNYGYTF; J gene: TRBJ1-2; V gene: TRBV5-1; D gene: NA; clone size: NA
CDR3 DNA: TGTGCCAGCAGCTTACGAATCGACAGCCCCATTTACAATGAGCAGTTCTTC; CDR3 protein: CASSLRIDSPIYNEQFF; J gene: TRBJ2-1; V gene: TRBV11-1; D gene: NA; clone size: NA
CDR3 DNA: TGTGCCAGTAGTTTATTCGACAGCTCTGGAAACACCATATATTTT; CDR3 protein: CASSLFDSSGNTIYF; J gene: TRBJ1-3; V gene: TRBV19; D gene: NA; clone size: few
CDR3 DNA: TGTGCCAGCACCATGGGACAGGGGGCGTCCCACGAGCAGTACTTC; CDR3 protein: CASTMGQGASHEQYF; J gene: TRBJ2-7; V gene: TRBV2; D gene: TRBD1; clone size: NA
CDR3 DNA: TGTGCCAGTAGTATTCCGGGACAGGGGGGTCTCTATGGCTACACCTTC; CDR3 protein: CASSIPGQGGLYGYTF; J gene: TRBJ1-2; V gene: TRBV19; D gene: TRBD1; clone size: few
CDR3 DNA: TGTGCCAGCAGCTTAGTGGGCGCGAATTCTAACTATGGCTACACCTTC; CDR3 protein: CASSLVGANSNYGYTF; J gene: TRBJ1-2; V gene: TRBV7-2; D gene: NA; clone size: NA
CDR3 DNA: TGTGCCAGCCGCCTCGCACAGGGGATTGAAAAACTGTTTTTT; CDR3 protein: CASRLAQGIEKLFF; J gene: TRBJ1-4; V gene: TRBV6-5; D gene: TRBD1; clone size: NA
CDR3 DNA: TGTGCCAGCATGGACAGGGGGCAGAACACTGAAGCTTTCTTT; CDR3 protein: CASMDRGQNTEAFF; J gene: TRBJ1-1; V gene: TRBV25-1; D gene: TRBD1; clone size: NA
CDR3 DNA: TGTGCCAGCCCCTCCCGCGCGAGCGACGAGCAGTACTTC; CDR3 protein: CASPSRASDEQYF; J gene: TRBJ2-7; V gene: TRBV6-4; D gene: NA; clone size: NA
CDR3 DNA: TGTGCCAGCAGCCTACAGGAGAACACTGAAGCTTTCTTT; CDR3 protein: CASSLQENTEAFF; J gene: TRBJ1-1; V gene: TRBV14; D gene: NA; clone size: NA
CDR3 DNA: TGTGCCAGCAGAGCTGGACAGAATTCTGGTTTGCCCCAGCATTTT; CDR3 protein: CASRAGQNSGLPQHF; J gene: TRBJ1-5; V gene: TRBV2; D gene: NA; clone size: NA
CDR3 DNA: TGTGCCAGCAGTGGAAACACTATCAATGAGCAGTTCTTC; CDR3 protein: CASSGNTINEQFF; J gene: TRBJ2-1; V gene: TRBV2; D gene: NA; clone size: NA
CDR3 DNA: TGTGCCAGCAGTCGGAGCTCCTACAATGAGCAGTTCTTC; CDR3 protein: CASSRSSYNEQFF; J gene: TRBJ2-1; V gene: TRBV5-6; D gene: NA; clone size: NA
CDR3 DNA: TGTGCCAGCAGCTTAGATCCAGCGGGGGGGAGCTCCTACAATGAGCAGTTCTTC; CDR3 protein: CASSLDPAGGSSYNEQFF; J gene: TRBJ2-1; V gene: TRBV7-2; D gene: TRBD2; clone size: NA
CDR3 DNA: TGTGCCAGCAGTAGTCTCGCAACAGCTAACTATGGCTACACCTTC; CDR3 protein: CASSSLATANYGYTF; J gene: TRBJ1-2; V gene: TRBV28; D gene: NA; clone size: NA
CDR3 DNA: TGTGCCAGCAGAAAGTCAGGGGTAGGCTACACCTTC; CDR3 protein: CASRKSGVGYTF; J gene: TRBJ1-2; V gene: TRBV28; D gene: NA; clone size: NA
CDR3 DNA: TGTGCCAGCAGCTTACTACCAGGTGATACGCAGTATTTT; CDR3 protein: CASSLLPGDTQYF; J gene: TRBJ2-3; V gene: TRBV7-3; D gene: NA; clone size: NA
CDR3 DNA: TGCGCCAGCAGCCCCGGTAGACAGCCGAACACTGAAGCTTTCTTT; CDR3 protein: CASSPGRQPNTEAFF; J gene: TRBJ1-1; V gene: TRBV4-1; D gene: NA; clone size: NA
CDR3 DNA: TGCGCCAGCAGCCATCAGGGACTGGTAGGCAAAAACATTCAGTACTTC; CDR3 protein: CASSHQGLVGKNIQYF; J gene: TRBJ2-4; V gene: TRBV4-1; D gene: NA; clone size: NA
CDR3 DNA: TGCAGCGCCGCCGGGAGGGGGCCGGTCTACGAGCAGTACTTC; CDR3 protein: CSAAGRGPVYEQYF; J gene: TRBJ2-7; V gene: TRBV29-1; D gene: NA; clone size: NA
CDR3 DNA: TGTGCCAGCAGTTTAAAGGTGAGGAATGAAGCTTTCTTT; CDR3 protein: CASSLKVRNEAFF; J gene: TRBJ1-1; V gene: TRBV28; D gene: NA; clone size: NA
CDR3 DNA: TGTGCCAGTACCCCACAGCACTCTGGGGCCAACGTCCTGACTTTC; CDR3 protein: CASTPQHSGANVLTF; J gene: TRBJ2-6; V gene: TRBV19; D gene: NA; clone size: many
CDR3 DNA: TGTGCCACCAGCAGAGACAAGGGGTATGGCTACACCTTC; CDR3 protein: CATSRDKGYGYTF; J gene: TRBJ1-2; V gene: TRBV15; D gene: NA; clone size: NA
CDR3 DNA: TGTGCCAGCAGCGCGCGACAGGGGCTTGTAGATGAGCAGTTCTTC; CDR3 protein: CASSARQGLVDEQFF; J gene: TRBJ2-1; V gene: TRBV11-2; D gene: TRBD1; clone size: NA
CDR3 DNA: TGTGCCAGCAGCAGGACAGGGGGCAATCAGCCCCAGCATTTT; CDR3 protein: CASSRTGGNQPQHF; J gene: TRBJ1-5; V gene: TRBV7-2; D gene: TRBD1; clone size: NA
CDR3 DNA: TGTGCCAGCAGCCAGCGGGTTGGCGGGCAGTATTTT; CDR3 protein: CASSQRVGGQYF; J gene: TRBJ2-3; V gene: TRBV13; D gene: NA; clone size: few